This T cell receptor beta chain was sequenced during a study of blood T cell repertoires in COVID-19. The CDR3 is 15 residues long. Trimming removed 4 bases from V and 0 bases from J; junction bases left unmatched: 1. The germline gives CDR1 SGHTA, CDR2 FQGTGA. Assay used: immunoSEQ multiplex PCR; TCRdb lists only in-frame clones, some missing. The repertoire includes just over 300,000 clones, about nine tenths of them detected once, and about 9.5% sits in the top ten. Sequencing was performed on PBMCs or T cells enriched from blood (not recorded which). V and J are TRBV7-3 and TRBJ2-1; 9 bases are a match to TRBD2. This clonotype originated in a woman aged 40 to 50 who had recovered from COVID-19. The CDR3 bases are TGTGCCAGCAGCTATAGCGGGAGCTCCTACAATGAGCAGTTCTTC. This codes for CASSYSGSSYNEQFF.